This TCR beta chain was profiled in a study of vaccination and CD4 T cells after COVID-19. Study context: The stimulating agents, overlapping spike peptides, came from SARS-CoV-2, HCoV-NL63, HCoV-OC43 and HCoV-229E. Study conclusions and caveats: Convalescent patients showed a median around 90% of reactive clones that were seen only post-vaccination.

Cultured CD4+ T-cell DNA underwent Oncomine TCR Beta short-read sequencing. MiXCR, applied by TCRdb to the PCR reads, yields one record per CDR3 protein. The repertoire holds about 22,000 distinct CDR3 sequences, with roughly two fifths as singletons. Stated time point: late sampling 161 to 241 days after vaccination in a few convalescent patients. Treatment meaning: approximately nine-day PBMC culture with coronavirus spike peptide pools or control peptides (ViraFEST assay). At days 3 and 7, half the medium was exchanged for fresh IL-2 medium. As concerns this clonotype: Antigen: not known.

Trimming removed 5 bases from V and 0 bases from J; junction bases left unmatched: 10. The CDR3 runs 18 residues. CDR1 is MDHEN and CDR2 is SYDVKM in the germline V gene. The rearrangement links TRBV28 to TRBJ2-6; 7 nucleotides match TRBD1. The receptor was isolated from a human donor who had recovered from COVID-19. The specimen was CD4+ T cells from blood, cultured in vitro, collected about 7 months after SARS-CoV-2 vaccination. CDR3 DNA: TGTGCCAGCAGTGCGCAACAGGGGACGGTCTCTGGGGCCAACGTCCTGACTTTC. This gives the protein CASSAQQGTVSGANVLTF.